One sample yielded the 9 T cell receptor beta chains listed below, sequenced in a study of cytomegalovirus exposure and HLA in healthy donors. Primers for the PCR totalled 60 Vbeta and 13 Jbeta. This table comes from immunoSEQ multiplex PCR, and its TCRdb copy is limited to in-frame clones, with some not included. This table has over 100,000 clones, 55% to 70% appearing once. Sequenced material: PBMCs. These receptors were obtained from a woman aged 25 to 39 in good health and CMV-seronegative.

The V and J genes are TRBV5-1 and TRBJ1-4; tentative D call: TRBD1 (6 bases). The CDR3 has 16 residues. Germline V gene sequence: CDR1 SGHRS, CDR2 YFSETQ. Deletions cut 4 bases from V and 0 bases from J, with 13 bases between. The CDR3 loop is CASSTGQLPTNEKLFF. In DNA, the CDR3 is TGCGCCAGCAGCACCGGACAGCTTCCAACTAATGAAAAACTGTTTTTT.

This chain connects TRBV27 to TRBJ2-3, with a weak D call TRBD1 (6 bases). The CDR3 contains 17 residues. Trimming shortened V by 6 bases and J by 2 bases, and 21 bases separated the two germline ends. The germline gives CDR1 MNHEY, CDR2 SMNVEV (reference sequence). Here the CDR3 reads CASSLGHPIGNTDTQYF. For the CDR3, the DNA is TGTGCCAGCAGCCTGGGACACCCGATTGGAAACACAGATACGCAGTATTTT.

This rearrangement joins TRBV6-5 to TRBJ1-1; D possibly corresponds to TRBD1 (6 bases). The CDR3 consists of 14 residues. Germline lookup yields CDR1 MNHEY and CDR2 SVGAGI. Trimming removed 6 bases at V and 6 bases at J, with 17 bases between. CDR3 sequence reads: CASRPQGYLSEAFF. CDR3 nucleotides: TGTGCCAGCAGACCTCAGGGGTACTTATCTGAAGCTTTCTTT.

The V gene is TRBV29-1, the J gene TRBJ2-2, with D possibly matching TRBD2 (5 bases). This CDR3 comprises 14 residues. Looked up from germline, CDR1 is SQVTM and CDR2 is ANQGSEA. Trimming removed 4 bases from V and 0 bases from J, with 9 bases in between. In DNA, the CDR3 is TGCAGCGTTGGTCTAGCCGCGAACACCGGGGAGCTGTTTTTT. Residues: CSVGLAANTGELFF.

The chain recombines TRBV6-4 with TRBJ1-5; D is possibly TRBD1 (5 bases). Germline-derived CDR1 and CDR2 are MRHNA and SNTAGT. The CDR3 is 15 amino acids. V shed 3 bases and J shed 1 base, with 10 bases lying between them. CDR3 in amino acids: CASSESPGSNQPQHF. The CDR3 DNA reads TGTGCCAGCAGTGAATCGCCAGGGAGCAATCAGCCCCAGCATTTT.

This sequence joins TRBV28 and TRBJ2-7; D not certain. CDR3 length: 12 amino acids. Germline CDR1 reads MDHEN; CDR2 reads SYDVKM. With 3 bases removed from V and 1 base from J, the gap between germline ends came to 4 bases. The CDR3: CASSLRSYEQYF. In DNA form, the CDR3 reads TGTGCCAGCAGTTTGCGATCCTACGAGCAGTACTTC.

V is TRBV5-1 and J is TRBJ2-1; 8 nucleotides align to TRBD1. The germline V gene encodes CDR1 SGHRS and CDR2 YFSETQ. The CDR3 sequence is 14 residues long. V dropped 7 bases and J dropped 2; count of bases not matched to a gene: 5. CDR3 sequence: CASGRTGTYNEQFF. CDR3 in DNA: TGCGCCAGCGGAAGGACAGGGACCTACAATGAGCAGTTCTTC.

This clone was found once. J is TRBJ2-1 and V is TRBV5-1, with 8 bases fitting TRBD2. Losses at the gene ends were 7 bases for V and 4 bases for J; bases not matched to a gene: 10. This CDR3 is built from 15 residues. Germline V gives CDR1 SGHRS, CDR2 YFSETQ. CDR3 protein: CASRARAGAYNEQFF. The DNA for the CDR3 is TGCGCCAGCCGAGCTAGAGCGGGAGCTTACAATGAGCAGTTCTTC. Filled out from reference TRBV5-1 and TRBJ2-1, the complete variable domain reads KAGVTQTPRYLIKTRGQQVTLSCSPISGHRSVSWYQQTPGQGLQFLFEYFSETQRNKGNFPGRFSGRQFSNSRSEMNVSTLELGDSALYLCASRARAGAYNEQFFGPGTRLTVL.

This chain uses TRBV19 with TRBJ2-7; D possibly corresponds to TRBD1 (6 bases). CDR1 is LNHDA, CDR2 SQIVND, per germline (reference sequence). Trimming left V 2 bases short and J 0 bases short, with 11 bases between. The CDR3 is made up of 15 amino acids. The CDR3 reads CASSIIGGGSYEQYF. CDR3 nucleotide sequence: TGTGCCAGTAGTATAATTGGGGGCGGCTCCTACGAGCAGTACTTC.